Given below is one T cell receptor beta chain in context. What it binds is unknown. Trimming took 9 bases from V and 2 from J, leaving 13 bases between them. Looked up from germline, CDR1 is LNHDA and CDR2 is SQIVND (reference sequence). This CDR3 has 13 amino acids. These data originate in a study of cytomegalovirus exposure and HLA in healthy donors. Overall study results and limits: It was in a later analysis that TCR association rates were seen to vary by HLA locus, highest for DRB1 and lowest for HLA-C.

The primer mix had 60 Vbeta and 13 Jbeta primers. Authors' methods: Approximately 11 million of about 80 million unique TCR beta chains were shared, per a later count. Measured with immunoSEQ multiplex PCR; TCRdb has only the in-frame clones, and not every one. V and J calls and clone size are given by that table; D and trimming were obtained from the DNA. The data hold 90,000 to 120,000 clones, with 65% to 85% observed a single time. The source material was PBMCs. This rearrangement joins TRBV19 to TRBJ1-2, with D maybe TRBD1 (5 bases). This sequence originates from a man aged 18 to 29 in good health and CMV-seronegative. CDR3 sequence reads: CASRAGGNYGYTF. CDR3 nucleotide sequence: TGTGCCAGCCGGGCGGGGGGAAACTATGGCTACACCTTC.